This is a list of T cell receptor beta chains from one sample in a study of human T cells and chemical hapten exposure. TCRdb itself ran the RACE reads through MiXCR, one entry per CDR3 protein. The repertoire holds about 68,000 distinct CDR3 sequences, with approximately 11% as singletons. This specimen consisted of whole blood, obtained in connection with sensitization to the hapten diphenylcyclopropenone (DPC). The receptors here all came from a woman between 45 and 60 years old with alopecia areata. Some clones in this sample may be carry-over from other donors' samples. Both conserved end residues are part of each CDR3. D genes are given only for firm matches. The size field is filled for only some rows; it gives once, few, many or a size class.

>many|TRBV20-1|.|TRBJ1-2
CSASGGVLYGYTF
TGCAGTGCTAGTGGCGGGGTACTCTATGGCTACACCTTC
>many|TRBV5-4|.|TRBJ1-1
CASSFFGGLSGAFF
TGTGCCAGCAGCTTTTTCGGAGGTTTATCTGGGGCTTTCTTT
>few|TRBV5-4|TRBD1|TRBJ2-2
CASSTPGQGVTGELFF
TGTGCCAGCAGCACCCCGGGACAGGGGGTCACCGGGGAGCTGTTTTTT
>medium-sized|TRBV28|TRBD2|TRBJ2-3
CASSEESGSLADTQYF
TGTGCCAGCAGTGAAGAAAGCGGGAGTCTCGCAGATACGCAGTATTTT
>many|TRBV7-3|TRBD1|TRBJ1-1
CASSQVNGQGMAFF
TGTGCCAGCAGCCAAGTAAATGGACAGGGCATGGCTTTCTTT
>few|TRBV3-1|.|TRBJ2-1
CASSQDIGQPQFF
TGTGCCAGCAGCCAGGATATAGGACAGCCCCAGTTCTTC
>.|TRBV29-1|.|TRBJ1-2
CSVRNGGSDYGYTF
TGCAGCGTGAGGAACGGGGGTTCTGACTATGGCTACACCTTC
>many|TRBV9|.|TRBJ1-1
CASSERGNQNTEAFF
TGTGCCAGCAGCGAGCGGGGTAACCAAAACACTGAAGCTTTCTTT
>few|TRBV3-1|TRBD2|TRBJ2-3
CASSQDQSGSRDTQYF
TGTGCCAGCAGCCAAGATCAAAGCGGGAGTCGAGATACGCAGTATTTT
>few|TRBV9|.|TRBJ1-2
CASSEGLSNYGYTF
TGTGCCAGCAGCGAGGGACTGTCAAACTATGGCTACACCTTC
>many|TRBV6-5|.|TRBJ2-3
CASSYLGQGTDTQYF
TGTGCCAGCAGTTACCTTGGGCAGGGCACAGATACGCAGTATTTT
>.|TRBV6-1|.|TRBJ2-2
CASMSPRGTGELFF
TGTGCCAGCATGTCCCCGCGGGGCACCGGGGAGCTGTTTTTT
>few|TRBV2|.|TRBJ2-5
CASSTSGSQETQYF
TGTGCCAGCAGTACCTCAGGATCACAAGAGACCCAGTACTTC
>many|TRBV7-9|.|TRBJ1-4
CASSRSLGEKLFF
TGTGCCAGCAGCCGCAGTTTGGGGGAAAAACTGTTTTTT
>few|TRBV20-1|.|TRBJ1-1
CSARDGGRNTEAFF
TGCAGTGCTAGAGATGGCGGGCGGAACACTGAAGCTTTCTTT
>many|TRBV7-9|TRBD1|TRBJ1-2
CASSEPDRRNYGYTF
TGTGCCAGCAGCGAACCGGACAGGCGGAACTATGGCTACACCTTC
>few|TRBV3-1|.|TRBJ1-4
CASSLHARGVTNEKLFF
TGTGCCAGCAGCCTTCACGCGCGGGGAGTAACTAATGAAAAACTGTTTTTT
>.|TRBV4-1|TRBD1|TRBJ2-1
CASERDRGYNEQFF
TGCGCCAGTGAACGGGACAGGGGATACAATGAGCAGTTCTTC
>many|TRBV6-4|.|TRBJ2-2
CASSAIPGIGTGELFF
TGTGCCAGCAGTGCTATACCAGGGATTGGCACCGGGGAGCTGTTTTTT
>.|TRBV25-1|.|TRBJ1-4
CASSDTTNEKLFF
TGTGCCAGCAGTGACACAACTAATGAAAAACTGTTTTTT
>few|TRBV20-1|.|TRBJ2-1
CSARPAKGRLDEQFF
TGCAGTGCTAGACCAGCTAAGGGGAGATTGGATGAGCAGTTCTTC
>many|TRBV20-1|TRBD2|TRBJ2-1
CSASGGLAGNNEQFF
TGCAGTGCTAGTGGGGGACTAGCGGGTAACAATGAGCAGTTCTTC
>few|TRBV3-1|.|TRBJ2-3
CASSQDHVDDTQYF
TGTGCCAGCAGCCAAGATCATGTGGATGATACGCAGTATTTT
>.|TRBV2|.|TRBJ2-1
CASSAGAYNEQFF
TGTGCCAGCAGTGCGGGGGCCTACAATGAGCAGTTCTTC
>many|TRBV12-3/TRBV12-4|.|TRBJ1-1
CAAPPAGTEAFF
TGTGCGGCTCCCCCTGCGGGCACTGAAGCTTTCTTT
>.|TRBV14|.|TRBJ2-3
CASSQRGWVSDTQYF
TGTGCCAGCAGCCAGCGGGGTTGGGTTTCGGATACGCAGTATTTT
>.|TRBV20-1|.|TRBJ1-5
CSAIPLRGAGSNQPQHF
TGCAGTGCTATTCCGCTCAGGGGCGCAGGGAGCAATCAGCCCCAGCATTTT
>many|TRBV7-2|TRBD1|TRBJ1-1
CASSLFWDRGDLTEAFF
TGTGCCAGCAGCTTATTTTGGGACAGGGGGGATTTGACTGAAGCTTTCTTT
>many|TRBV12-3/TRBV12-4|TRBD1|TRBJ1-6
CASRRQGLGSPLHF
TGTGCCAGCAGGAGACAGGGTCTGGGTTCACCCCTCCACTTT
>.|TRBV2|TRBD1|TRBJ2-3
CASRFTGVGDTQYF
TGTGCCAGCAGGTTTACAGGGGTGGGCGATACGCAGTATTTT
>.|TRBV10-1|TRBD1|TRBJ1-1
CASSPGRGRMNTEAFF
TGCGCCAGCAGCCCGGGGAGGGGGCGGATGAACACTGAAGCTTTCTTT
>many|TRBV6-6|TRBD1|TRBJ1-1
CASSYTYGTGDTEAFF
TGTGCCAGCAGTTACACATATGGGACAGGGGACACTGAAGCTTTCTTT
>.|TRBV5-1|TRBD1|TRBJ1-2
CASSLGTGGDYGYTF
TGCGCCAGCAGCTTGGGCACAGGGGGCGACTATGGCTACACCTTC
>many|TRBV2|.|TRBJ1-5
CASSEQAYNQPQHF
TGTGCCAGCAGTGAGCAGGCATACAATCAGCCCCAGCATTTT
>.|TRBV4-1|.|TRBJ1-1
CASSQEVFPQNTEAFF
TGCGCCAGCAGCCAAGAGGTTTTCCCCCAGAACACTGAAGCTTTCTTT
>many|TRBV12-3/TRBV12-4|.|TRBJ2-4
CASSLVQGKNIQYF
TGTGCCAGCAGTTTAGTACAAGGCAAAAACATTCAGTACTTC
>few|TRBV6-2/TRBV6-3|TRBD1|TRBJ1-5
CASSYAGGGNQPQHF
TGTGCCAGCAGTTACGCAGGGGGAGGTAATCAGCCCCAGCATTTT
>.|TRBV5-4|TRBD1|TRBJ1-1
CASSLDPGTGGIEAFF
TGTGCCAGCAGCTTGGACCCCGGGACAGGAGGGATTGAGGCTTTCTTT
>.|TRBV28|.|TRBJ1-1
CASRKYHLNTEAFF
TGTGCCAGCAGGAAGTACCACCTGAACACTGAAGCTTTCTTT
>many|TRBV12-3/TRBV12-4|.|TRBJ2-1
CASSPGHNNEQFF
TGTGCCAGCAGCCCGGGACATAACAATGAGCAGTTCTTC
>many|TRBV7-3|TRBD2|TRBJ2-1
CASTPTGLANYNEQFF
TGTGCCAGCACACCTACGGGACTAGCGAATTACAATGAGCAGTTCTTC
>.|TRBV29-1|.|TRBJ1-1
CSVSHSLNTEAFF
TGCAGCGTTAGCCACTCCCTGAACACTGAAGCTTTCTTT
>few|TRBV7-2|TRBD1|TRBJ1-2
CASSSFPGQGVYGYTF
TGTGCCAGCAGCTCCTTCCCGGGACAGGGAGTTTATGGCTACACCTTC
>many|TRBV5-1|TRBD2|TRBJ2-7
CASSLRLAGGYEQYF
TGCGCCAGCAGCTTGCGGCTAGCGGGAGGGTACGAGCAGTACTTC
>few|TRBV5-8|.|TRBJ1-4
CASSLARGSLNEKLFF
TGTGCCAGCAGCTTGGCTCGTGGCAGCCTCAATGAAAAACTGTTTTTT
>many|TRBV4-3|.|TRBJ1-4
CASSQGTTRGEKLFF
TGCGCCAGCAGCCAAGGGACAACCCGGGGTGAAAAACTGTTTTTT
>few|TRBV9|.|TRBJ1-6
CASSAGLLPSSPLHF
TGTGCCAGCAGCGCCGGACTTCTCCCATCTTCACCCCTCCACTTT
>many|TRBV20-1|.|TRBJ2-5
CSARAGAGRQETQYF
TGCAGTGCTAGAGCGGGGGCAGGACGACAAGAGACCCAGTACTTC